Listed below are T cell receptor beta chains from one sample, sequenced in a study of cytomegalovirus exposure and HLA in healthy donors. This table comes from immunoSEQ multiplex PCR, and its TCRdb copy is limited to in-frame clones, with some not included. The table lists about 130,000 clones, with around 1.5% in the top ten. The specimen sequenced was PBMCs. All receptors come from a woman aged 40-49 years in good health and CMV-seronegative. The CDR3 runs from the conserved cysteine through the conserved F or W. The order of the fields is J gene, D gene, V gene, CDR3 protein, CDR3 DNA. The D gene is left open where the match is weak.

j_gene: TRBJ1-6; d_gene: NA; v_gene: TRBV27; CDR3aa: CASSLLTGNSPLHF; CDR3nt: TGTGCCAGCAGCCTTCTGACGGGGAATTCACCCCTCCACTTT
j_gene: TRBJ1-5; d_gene: NA; v_gene: TRBV6-5; CDR3aa: CASRETLTGGQPQHF; CDR3nt: TGTGCCAGCAGAGAGACCTTAACGGGTGGTCAGCCCCAGCATTTT
j_gene: TRBJ2-5; d_gene: TRBD2; v_gene: TRBV19; CDR3aa: CASSGGMETQYF; CDR3nt: TGTGCCAGTAGCGGGGGGATGGAGACCCAGTACTTC
j_gene: TRBJ1-1; d_gene: NA; v_gene: TRBV6-5; CDR3aa: CVASGGRAFF; CDR3nt: TGTGTCGCCTCGGGGGGCCGGGCTTTCTTT
j_gene: TRBJ1-1; d_gene: TRBD1; v_gene: TRBV9; CDR3aa: CASMGQGTEAFF; CDR3nt: TGTGCCAGCATGGGACAGGGGACTGAAGCTTTCTTT
j_gene: TRBJ1-1; d_gene: NA; v_gene: TRBV6-5; CDR3aa: CASRPQGLTEAFF; CDR3nt: TGTGCCAGCAGGCCTCAGGGGCTTACTGAAGCTTTCTTT
j_gene: TRBJ2-1; d_gene: TRBD2; v_gene: TRBV5-4; CDR3aa: CASSPPGGGGAPEQFF; CDR3nt: TGTGCCAGCAGCCCCCCTGGGGGCGGGGGGGCCCCTGAGCAGTTCTTC
j_gene: TRBJ1-1; d_gene: NA; v_gene: TRBV28; CDR3aa: CACGGQNTEAFF; CDR3nt: TGTGCCTGCGGGGGGCAGAACACTGAAGCTTTCTTT
j_gene: TRBJ2-6; d_gene: NA; v_gene: TRBV28; CDR3aa: CASSQGAGANVLTF; CDR3nt: TGTGCCAGCAGTCAGGGCGCTGGGGCCAACGTCCTGACTTTC
j_gene: TRBJ2-1; d_gene: NA; v_gene: TRBV7-8; CDR3aa: CASSLRRLPNYNEQFF; CDR3nt: TGTGCCAGCAGCTTAAGAAGACTTCCCAACTACAATGAGCAGTTCTTC
j_gene: TRBJ1-3; d_gene: NA; v_gene: TRBV6-6; CDR3aa: CASSYQGAIYF; CDR3nt: TGTGCCAGCAGTTACCAGGGTGCCATATATTTT
j_gene: TRBJ1-6; d_gene: NA; v_gene: TRBV18; CDR3aa: CASSPGLARDSPLHF; CDR3nt: TGTGCCAGCTCACCAGGCCTCGCCAGGGATTCACCCCTCCACTTT
j_gene: TRBJ1-1; d_gene: NA; v_gene: TRBV5-4; CDR3aa: CASSLRQGSSPNTEAFF; CDR3nt: TGTGCCAGCAGCTTAAGGCAGGGAAGTAGCCCGAACACTGAAGCTTTCTTT
j_gene: TRBJ1-1; d_gene: NA; v_gene: TRBV9; CDR3aa: CASSVARFGEAFF; CDR3nt: TGTGCCAGCAGCGTAGCCAGGTTCGGTGAAGCTTTCTTT
j_gene: TRBJ2-1; d_gene: TRBD1; v_gene: TRBV7-9; CDR3aa: CASSLGTGDFSYNEQFF; CDR3nt: TGTGCCAGCAGCCTTGGGACAGGTGATTTCTCCTACAATGAGCAGTTCTTC
j_gene: TRBJ2-7; d_gene: NA; v_gene: TRBV10-3; CDR3aa: CAISERGSGLGREQYF; CDR3nt: TGTGCCATCAGTGAGCGGGGGTCAGGGCTAGGTCGCGAGCAGTACTTC
j_gene: TRBJ2-7; d_gene: TRBD1; v_gene: TRBV5-6; CDR3aa: CASSSRTGASYEQYF; CDR3nt: TGTGCCAGCAGCTCTCGGACAGGAGCTTCCTACGAGCAGTACTTC
j_gene: TRBJ1-1; d_gene: NA; v_gene: TRBV27; CDR3aa: CASSWTANTEAFF; CDR3nt: TGTGCCAGCAGTTGGACAGCAAACACTGAAGCTTTCTTT
j_gene: TRBJ1-2; d_gene: NA; v_gene: TRBV4-2; CDR3aa: CASSQVLGDGYTF; CDR3nt: TGTGCCAGCAGCCAAGTATTAGGGGATGGCTACACCTTC
j_gene: TRBJ1-2; d_gene: NA; v_gene: TRBV28; CDR3aa: CASSPQRIRGGYGYTF; CDR3nt: TGTGCCAGCAGTCCTCAGAGAATCAGGGGTGGCTATGGCTACACCTTC
j_gene: TRBJ1-5; d_gene: TRBD1; v_gene: TRBV5-6; CDR3aa: CASSLNRGLYSNQPQHF; CDR3nt: TGTGCCAGCAGCTTGAACAGGGGGCTATATAGCAATCAGCCCCAGCATTTT
j_gene: TRBJ1-5; d_gene: NA; v_gene: TRBV5-5; CDR3aa: CASSLRTDNQPQHF; CDR3nt: TGTGCCAGCAGCTTGAGGACAGATAATCAGCCCCAGCATTTT
j_gene: TRBJ1-1; d_gene: NA; v_gene: TRBV9; CDR3aa: CASSPRRGGPEAFF; CDR3nt: TGTGCCAGCAGCCCAAGAAGAGGAGGGCCCGAAGCTTTCTTT
j_gene: TRBJ1-2; d_gene: NA; v_gene: TRBV7-9; CDR3aa: CASSSLGGDPGYTF; CDR3nt: TGTGCCAGCAGCTCCCTGGGCGGGGACCCCGGCTACACCTTC
j_gene: TRBJ2-5; d_gene: NA; v_gene: TRBV5-8; CDR3aa: CASSLQGETQYF; CDR3nt: TGTGCCAGCAGCCTACAGGGAGAGACCCAGTACTTC
j_gene: TRBJ1-2; d_gene: TRBD1; v_gene: TRBV5-1; CDR3aa: CASSYPRDREVVGYTF; CDR3nt: TGCGCCAGCAGCTACCCCCGGGACAGGGAGGTAGTTGGCTACACCTTC
j_gene: TRBJ1-2; d_gene: NA; v_gene: TRBV9; CDR3aa: CASSESGAKGYTF; CDR3nt: TGTGCCAGCAGCGAGAGTGGAGCAAAAGGCTACACCTTC
j_gene: TRBJ1-1; d_gene: TRBD1; v_gene: TRBV10-3; CDR3aa: CAIRIRDRGGTEAFF; CDR3nt: TGTGCCATCAGAATTAGGGACAGGGGAGGAACTGAAGCTTTCTTT
j_gene: TRBJ2-3; d_gene: NA; v_gene: TRBV19; CDR3aa: CASSILSDTQYF; CDR3nt: TGTGCCAGTAGTATCCTATCAGATACGCAGTATTTT
j_gene: TRBJ1-1; d_gene: NA; v_gene: TRBV29-1; CDR3aa: CTSSGGGTEAFF; CDR3nt: TGCACCTCATCGGGAGGAGGCACTGAAGCTTTCTTT
j_gene: TRBJ2-7; d_gene: NA; v_gene: TRBV18; CDR3aa: CASSPPGTSYSYEQYF; CDR3nt: TGTGCCAGCTCACCACCGGGGACAAGCTACTCCTACGAGCAGTACTTC
j_gene: TRBJ2-7; d_gene: NA; v_gene: TRBV9; CDR3aa: CASSVDRSYEQYF; CDR3nt: TGTGCCAGCAGCGTAGATAGATCCTACGAGCAGTACTTC
j_gene: TRBJ1-2; d_gene: NA; v_gene: TRBV5-5; CDR3aa: CASSLGEYGYTF; CDR3nt: TGTGCCAGCAGCTTGGGAGAGTATGGCTACACCTTC
j_gene: TRBJ1-2; d_gene: NA; v_gene: TRBV11-2; CDR3aa: CASSLDGGVGGYTF; CDR3nt: TGTGCCAGCAGCTTAGATGGCGGGGTAGGAGGCTACACCTTC
j_gene: TRBJ1-2; d_gene: TRBD1; v_gene: TRBV5-1; CDR3aa: CASSLDPGTGGEGYTF; CDR3nt: TGCGCCAGCAGTCTCGACCCCGGGACAGGGGGAGAAGGCTACACCTTC
j_gene: TRBJ1-6; d_gene: NA; v_gene: TRBV2; CDR3aa: CASSESDPYNSPLHF; CDR3nt: TGTGCCAGCAGTGAAAGCGATCCCTATAATTCACCCCTCCACTTT
j_gene: TRBJ2-1; d_gene: NA; v_gene: TRBV9; CDR3aa: CASSVRGSNNEQFF; CDR3nt: TGTGCCAGCAGCGTACGAGGGAGCAACAATGAGCAGTTCTTC
j_gene: TRBJ1-6; d_gene: NA; v_gene: TRBV5-1; CDR3aa: CASSLEGSPTASPLHF; CDR3nt: TGCGCCAGCAGCTTGGAAGGGAGCCCCACCGCTTCACCCCTCCACTTT
j_gene: TRBJ1-1; d_gene: NA; v_gene: TRBV11-3; CDR3aa: CASSLNSMNTEAFF; CDR3nt: TGTGCCAGCAGCTTAAACAGCATGAACACTGAAGCTTTCTTT
j_gene: TRBJ2-7; d_gene: TRBD1; v_gene: TRBV10-3; CDR3aa: CAISGRDRGLDGQYF; CDR3nt: TGTGCCATCAGTGGCCGGGACAGGGGGCTCGACGGGCAGTACTTC
j_gene: TRBJ1-1; d_gene: TRBD1; v_gene: TRBV29-1; CDR3aa: CSVVGQGYTEAFF; CDR3nt: TGCAGCGTTGTTGGACAGGGTTACACTGAAGCTTTCTTT
j_gene: TRBJ1-6; d_gene: TRBD1; v_gene: TRBV10-3; CDR3aa: CAISESQGVDSPLHF; CDR3nt: TGTGCCATCAGTGAGTCGCAGGGGGTGGATTCACCCCTCCACTTT
j_gene: TRBJ2-5; d_gene: NA; v_gene: TRBV18; CDR3aa: CASSPSTGKETQYF; CDR3nt: TGTGCCAGCTCACCAAGTACAGGAAAAGAGACCCAGTACTTC
j_gene: TRBJ1-4; d_gene: NA; v_gene: TRBV5-1; CDR3aa: CASSLGQEEKLFF; CDR3nt: TGCGCCAGCAGCTTGGGACAGGAGGAAAAACTGTTTTTT
j_gene: TRBJ1-2; d_gene: TRBD1; v_gene: TRBV7-8; CDR3aa: CASSSRGTGFLNYGYTF; CDR3nt: TGTGCCAGCAGCTCCCGCGGGACAGGATTTTTGAACTATGGCTACACCTTC
j_gene: TRBJ1-5; d_gene: TRBD1; v_gene: TRBV6-6; CDR3aa: CASRTGGSKWPQHF; CDR3nt: TGTGCCAGCAGGACAGGGGGGTCGAAATGGCCCCAGCATTTT
j_gene: TRBJ2-3; d_gene: NA; v_gene: TRBV5-1; CDR3aa: CASSPGLPGDTQYF; CDR3nt: TGCGCCAGCAGCCCGGGACTCCCGGGGGATACGCAGTATTTT
j_gene: TRBJ2-2; d_gene: TRBD1; v_gene: TRBV6-6; CDR3aa: CASSPGTGGTGELFF; CDR3nt: TGTGCCAGCAGTCCCGGGACAGGGGGGACCGGGGAGCTGTTTTTT
j_gene: TRBJ2-2; d_gene: TRBD2; v_gene: TRBV7-6; CDR3aa: CASVLGGGTAPGELFF; CDR3nt: TGTGCCAGCGTTTTGGGGGGAGGGACTGCGCCCGGGGAGCTGTTTTTT
j_gene: TRBJ1-5; d_gene: NA; v_gene: TRBV7-7; CDR3aa: CASSLTENQPQHF; CDR3nt: TGTGCTAGCAGCTTGACAGAGAATCAGCCCCAGCATTTT